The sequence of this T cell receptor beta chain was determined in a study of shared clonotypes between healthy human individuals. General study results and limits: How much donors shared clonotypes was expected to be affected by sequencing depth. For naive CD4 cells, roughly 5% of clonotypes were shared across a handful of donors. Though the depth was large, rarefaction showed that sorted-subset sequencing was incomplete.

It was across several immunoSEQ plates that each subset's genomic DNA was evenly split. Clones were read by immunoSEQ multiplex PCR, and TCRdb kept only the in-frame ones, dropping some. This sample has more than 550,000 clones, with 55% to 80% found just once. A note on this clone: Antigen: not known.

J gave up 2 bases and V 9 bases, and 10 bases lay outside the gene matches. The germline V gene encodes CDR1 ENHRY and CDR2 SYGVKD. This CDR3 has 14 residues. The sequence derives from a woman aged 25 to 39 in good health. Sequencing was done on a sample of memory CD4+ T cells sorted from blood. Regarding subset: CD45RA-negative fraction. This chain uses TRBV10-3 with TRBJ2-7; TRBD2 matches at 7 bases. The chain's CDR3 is CAIGRREPPYEQYF. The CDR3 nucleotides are TGTGCCATTGGGAGGCGGGAGCCCCCCTACGAGCAGTACTTC.